This T cell receptor (beta chain) was obtained from a study of Graves' ophthalmopathy and Graves' hyperthyroidism. RNA transcripts served as template for amplifying TCR beta CDR3 sequences. The first round was an RT-PCR with HTBI primers, and the second round was a multiplex PCR. A single record per CDR3 protein comes from TCRdb applying MiXCR to the multiplex PCR reads. Of 900,000 to 1,200,000 distinct CDR3 sequences in the sample, 35% to 40% were seen once. In this sample, this clonotype turned up a few times. Patients were left out if they had other autoimmune diseases, uncontrolled infections, pregnancy or lactation. The V end lost 2 bases, the J end lost 1 base, and 12 bases lay between the germline ends. The CDR3 is made up of 16 amino acids. The germline CDR1 and CDR2 sequences are SEHNR and FQNEAQ (reference sequence).

The source of this sequence is an adult man with Graves' hyperthyroidism. This rearrangement joins TRBV7-9 to TRBJ1-3, with D perhaps matching TRBD1 (5 bases). Input material: peripheral blood or thyroid tissue (not recorded which). The CDR3 sequence is CASSLSGTASGNTIYF. The CDR3 nucleotides read TGTGCCAGCAGCTTATCAGGGACCGCATCTGGAAACACCATATATTTT. The full variable domain, in which reference TRBV7-9 and TRBJ1-3 provide the parts outside the CDR3, is DTGVSQNPRHKITKRGQNVTFRCDPISEHNRLYWYRQTLGQGPEFLTYFQNEAQLEKSRLLSDRFSAERPKGSFSTLEIQRTEQGDSAMYLCASSLSGTASGNTIYFGEGSWLTVV.